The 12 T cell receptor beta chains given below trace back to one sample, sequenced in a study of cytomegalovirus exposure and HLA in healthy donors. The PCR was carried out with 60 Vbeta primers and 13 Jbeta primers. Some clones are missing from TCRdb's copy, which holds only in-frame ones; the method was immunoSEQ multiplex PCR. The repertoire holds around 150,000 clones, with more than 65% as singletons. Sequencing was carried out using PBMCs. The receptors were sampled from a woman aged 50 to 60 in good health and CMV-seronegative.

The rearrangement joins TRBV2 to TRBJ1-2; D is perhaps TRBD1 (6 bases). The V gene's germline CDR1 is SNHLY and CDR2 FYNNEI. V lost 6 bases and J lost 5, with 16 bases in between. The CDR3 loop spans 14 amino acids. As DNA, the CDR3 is TGTGCCAGCAGGAGAGGGGGTGGCGGATATGGCTACACCTTC. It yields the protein CASRRGGGGYGYTF.

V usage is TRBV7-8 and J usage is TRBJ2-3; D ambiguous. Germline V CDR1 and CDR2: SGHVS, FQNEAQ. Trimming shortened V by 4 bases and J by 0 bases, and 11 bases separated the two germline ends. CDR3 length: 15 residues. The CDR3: CASSSDSSSTDTQYF. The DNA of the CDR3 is TGTGCCAGCAGCTCCGACTCATCTAGCACAGATACGCAGTATTTT.

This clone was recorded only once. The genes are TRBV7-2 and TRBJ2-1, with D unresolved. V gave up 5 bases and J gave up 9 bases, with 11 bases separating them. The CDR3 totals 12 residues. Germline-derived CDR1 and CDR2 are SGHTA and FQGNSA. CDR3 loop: CASSPFTSEQFF. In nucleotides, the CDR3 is TGTGCCAGCAGCCCCTTCACCAGTGAGCAGTTCTTC.

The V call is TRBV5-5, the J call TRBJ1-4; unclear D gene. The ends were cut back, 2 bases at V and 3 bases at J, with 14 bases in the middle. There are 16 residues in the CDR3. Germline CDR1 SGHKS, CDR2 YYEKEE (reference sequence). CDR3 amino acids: CASSFGRSWANEKLFF. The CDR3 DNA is TGTGCCAGCAGCTTCGGTAGGAGTTGGGCTAATGAAAAACTGTTTTTT.

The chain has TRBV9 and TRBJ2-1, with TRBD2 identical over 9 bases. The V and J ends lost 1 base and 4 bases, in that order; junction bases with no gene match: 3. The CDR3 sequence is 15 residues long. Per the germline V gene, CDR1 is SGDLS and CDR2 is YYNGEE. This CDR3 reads CASSVLAGNYNEQFF. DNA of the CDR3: TGTGCCAGCAGCGTACTAGCGGGGAATTACAATGAGCAGTTCTTC.

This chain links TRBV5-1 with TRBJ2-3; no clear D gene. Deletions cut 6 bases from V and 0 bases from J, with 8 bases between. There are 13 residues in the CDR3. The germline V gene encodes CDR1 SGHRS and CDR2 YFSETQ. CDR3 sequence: CASTPRSTDTQYF. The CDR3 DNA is TGCGCCAGCACCCCTCGGAGCACAGATACGCAGTATTTT.

CDR3 sequence: CASSPGQPGNSGNTIYF. The CDR3 bases are TGTGCCAGCAGCCCGGGACAACCAGGAAACTCTGGAAACACCATATATTTT. This chain links TRBV7-2 with TRBJ1-3; possible D gene TRBD1, 6 bases. V was shortened by 5 bases and J by 0 bases, with 17 bases between the two germline ends. There are 17 residues in the CDR3. Germline CDR1 is SGHTA and CDR2 is FQGNSA.

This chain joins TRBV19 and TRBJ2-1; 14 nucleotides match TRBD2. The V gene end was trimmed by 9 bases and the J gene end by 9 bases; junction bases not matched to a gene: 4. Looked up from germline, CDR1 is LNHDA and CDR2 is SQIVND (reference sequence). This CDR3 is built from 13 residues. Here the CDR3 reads CASGLAGGGEQFF. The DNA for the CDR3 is TGTGCCAGCGGACTAGCGGGGGGTGGTGAGCAGTTCTTC. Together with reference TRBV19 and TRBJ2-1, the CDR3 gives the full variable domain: DGGITQSPKYLFRKEGQNVTLSCEQNLNHDAMYWYRQDPGQGLRLIYYSQIVNDFQKGDIAEGYSVSREKKESFPLTVTSAQKNPTAFYLCASGLAGGGEQFFGPGTRLTVL.

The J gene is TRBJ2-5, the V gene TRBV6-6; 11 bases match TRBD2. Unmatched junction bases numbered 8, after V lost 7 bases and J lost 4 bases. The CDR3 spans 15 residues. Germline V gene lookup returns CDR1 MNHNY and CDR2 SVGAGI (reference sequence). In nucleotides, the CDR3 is TGTGCCAGCAATCGGCTAGCGGGAGGCACAGAGACCCAGTACTTC. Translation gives CASNRLAGGTETQYF.

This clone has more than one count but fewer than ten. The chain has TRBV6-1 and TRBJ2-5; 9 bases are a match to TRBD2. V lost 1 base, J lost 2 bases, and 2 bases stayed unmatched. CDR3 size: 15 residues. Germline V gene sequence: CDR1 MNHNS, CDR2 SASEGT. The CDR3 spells CASSEVAGDQETQYF. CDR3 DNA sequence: TGTGCCAGCAGTGAAGTAGCGGGGGATCAAGAGACCCAGTACTTC.

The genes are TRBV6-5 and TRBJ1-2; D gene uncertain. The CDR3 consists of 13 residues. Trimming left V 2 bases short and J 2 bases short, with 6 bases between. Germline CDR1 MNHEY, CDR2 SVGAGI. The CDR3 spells CASSYGGNYGYTF. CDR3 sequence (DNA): TGTGCCAGCAGTTACGGAGGGAACTATGGCTACACCTTC.

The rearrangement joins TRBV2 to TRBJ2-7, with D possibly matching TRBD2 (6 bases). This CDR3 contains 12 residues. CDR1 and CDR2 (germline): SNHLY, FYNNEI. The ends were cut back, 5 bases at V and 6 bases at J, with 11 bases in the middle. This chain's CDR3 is CASSTRGSEQYF. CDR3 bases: TGTGCCAGCAGTACCCGGGGGAGCGAGCAGTACTTC.